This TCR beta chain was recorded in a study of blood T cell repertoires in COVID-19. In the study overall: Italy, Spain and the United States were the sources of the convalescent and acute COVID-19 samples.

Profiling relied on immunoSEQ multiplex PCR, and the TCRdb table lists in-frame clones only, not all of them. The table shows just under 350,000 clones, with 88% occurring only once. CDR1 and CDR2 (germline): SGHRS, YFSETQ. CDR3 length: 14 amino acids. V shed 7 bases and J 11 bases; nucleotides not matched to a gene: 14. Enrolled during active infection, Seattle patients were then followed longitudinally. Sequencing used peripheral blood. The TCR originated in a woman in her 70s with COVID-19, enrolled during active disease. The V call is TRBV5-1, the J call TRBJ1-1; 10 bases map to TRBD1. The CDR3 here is CASSTVPGQGNAFF. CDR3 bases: TGCGCCAGCTCGACAGTCCCGGGACAGGGGAATGCTTTCTTT.